This TCR beta chain originates from a study of blood T cell repertoires in COVID-19. The length of the CDR3 is 12 residues. The germline V gene encodes CDR1 SNHLY and CDR2 FYNNEI. V trimming: 6 bases; J trimming: 9 bases; junction bases outside the gene matches: 5. Donors in Cohort 3 counted as recovered after two negative PCRs, clearance, or symptom resolution. Clones were read by immunoSEQ multiplex PCR, and TCRdb kept only the in-frame ones, dropping some. The profile covers around 330,000 clones, with over 80% appearing a single time and approximately 9% taken by the ten largest. This sequence originates from a woman aged 18-29 years who had recovered from COVID-19. The sequencing input was PBMCs or T cells enriched from blood (not recorded which). This chain joins TRBV2 and TRBJ2-1, with 7 bases fitting TRBD2. Written as DNA, the CDR3 is TGTGCCAGCAGGCGGGGGATTATTGAGCAGTTCTTC. The encoded protein is CASRRGIIEQFF.